The 17 T cell receptor beta chains given below trace back to one sample, sequenced in a study of T-cell memory formation after mild COVID-19. TCRdb passed the 5' RACE reads through MiXCR, listing each CDR3 protein once. The sample consists of around 30,000 distinct CDR3 sequences, approximately 12% of them appearing once. Sample: PBMCs or a T cell subset sorted from them (not recorded which). The origin of the receptors is an adult woman who had mild COVID-19 (a few samples of this study predate the infection). Cell type and time point are not known.

This clonotype was counted many times. This sequence joins TRBV6-1 and TRBJ2-4, with a possible D match to TRBD1 (6 bases). This CDR3 is 13 amino acids long. The germline CDR1 and CDR2 sequences are MNHNS and SASEGT. Between the trimmed V and J ends, which lost 5 bases and 10 bases, there was a span of 15 bases. The CDR3 here is CASSSDSQRIQYF. The CDR3 nucleotides are TGTGCCAGCAGTTCGGACAGTCAAAGAATTCAGTACTTC.

This clonotype was counted ten times or more. V gene TRBV4-2 combines with J gene TRBJ1-3; no firm D call. Trimming took 3 bases from V and 1 from J, leaving 13 bases between them. CDR1 LGHNA and CDR2 YNFKEQ come from the germline V gene. This CDR3 spans 16 amino acids. As DNA, the CDR3 is TGTGCCAGCAGCCAGGAAAGGGCCTCTTCTGGAAACACCATATATTTT. Translating gives CASSQERASSGNTIYF.

This clonotype was counted many times. CDR3 protein: CASRDREGTSPLHF. CDR3 DNA: TGTGCCAGCCGGGACAGGGAGGGGACTTCACCCCTCCACTTT. The rearrangement links TRBV19 to TRBJ1-6, with TRBD1 matching over 9 bases. Germline CDR1 LNHDA, CDR2 SQIVND (reference sequence). CDR3 length equals 14 residues. V lost 9 bases, J lost 9 bases, and 9 bases stayed unmatched. Full variable domain (rest looked up from reference TRBV19 and TRBJ1-6): DGGITQSPKYLFRKEGQNVTLSCEQNLNHDAMYWYRQDPGQGLRLIYYSQIVNDFQKGDIAEGYSVSREKKESFPLTVTSAQKNPTAFYLCASRDREGTSPLHFGNGTRLTVT.

This clonotype is medium-sized within its sample. The V call is TRBV7-9, the J call TRBJ2-3; TRBD2 matches at 11 bases. The V gene end was trimmed by 3 bases and the J gene end by 1 base; junction bases not matched to a gene: 3. The CDR3 consists of 16 residues. Germline CDR1 reads SEHNR; CDR2 reads FQNEAQ (reference sequence). CDR3 in DNA: TGTGCCAGCAGCTTCCTAGCGGGGGGCCGCACAGATACGCAGTATTTT. Translating gives CASSFLAGGRTDTQYF.

This clonotype was seen many times. The chain carries TRBV18 and TRBJ2-5, with D possibly TRBD2 on 5 matching bases. Germline assignment: CDR1 KGHSH and CDR2 LQKENI. The CDR3 covers 13 residues. The V end lost 3 bases, the J end lost 2 bases, and 7 bases lay between the germline ends. CDR3 in amino acids: CASSPTGQETQYF. CDR3 bases: TGTGCCAGCTCACCGACGGGGCAAGAGACCCAGTACTTC. Filled out from reference TRBV18 and TRBJ2-5, the complete variable domain reads NAGVMQNPRHLVRRRGQEARLRCSPMKGHSHVYWYRQLPEEGLKFMVYLQKENIIDESGMPKERFSAEFPKEGPSILRIQQVVRGDSAAYFCASSPTGQETQYFGPGTRLLVL.

This clonotype is medium-sized in the sample. The chain is built from TRBV6-5 and TRBJ1-1; D remains unclear. The CDR3 length is 15 residues. With 2 bases removed from V and 8 bases from J, the gap between germline ends came to 18 bases. From germline, CDR1 is MNHEY and CDR2 SVGAGI. Written as DNA, the CDR3 is TGTGCCAGCAGTTACCACCCCTCCGGCACACAAGAAGCTTTCTTT. This encodes CASSYHPSGTQEAFF.

This clonotype was found many times. This rearrangement joins TRBV2 to TRBJ2-7; 8 bases are a match to TRBD1. The CDR3 sequence is 15 residues long. Germline V gene sequence: CDR1 SNHLY, CDR2 FYNNEI. J gave up 4 bases and V 6 bases, and 11 bases lay outside the gene matches. The CDR3: CASSSSGTGLYEQYF. CDR3 coding DNA: TGTGCCAGCAGCAGCTCCGGGACAGGCCTTTACGAGCAGTACTTC.

This clonotype was seen at least ten times. This chain connects TRBV5-1 to TRBJ2-1; perhaps TRBD2 as D (6 bases). V dropped 0 bases and J dropped 5 bases, with 12 bases sitting between them. Germline V gene lookup returns CDR1 SGHRS and CDR2 YFSETQ. The CDR3 runs 15 residues. The CDR3, as DNA: TGCGCCAGCAGCTTGGGCGGGACCCAAAACAATGAGCAGTTCTTC. Protein: CASSLGGTQNNEQFF.

At least ten counts were recorded for this clonotype. The rearrangement links TRBV5-1 to TRBJ1-1; D is unresolved. The CDR3 runs 15 residues. The germline gives CDR1 SGHRS, CDR2 YFSETQ. V was shortened by 3 bases and J by 3 bases, with 15 bases between the two germline ends. The CDR3 DNA reads TGCGCCAGCAGCTCCCAAGGGTTAGTCTACACTGAAGCTTTCTTT. Protein product: CASSSQGLVYTEAFF.

This clonotype was detected ten times or more. The chain joins TRBV30 to TRBJ1-1; 7 bases agree with TRBD1. Looked up from germline, CDR1 is GTSNPN and CDR2 is SVGIG (reference sequence). CDR3 size: 13 residues. V lost 7 bases to trimming and J lost 1 base; unmatched junction nucleotides: 6. CDR3 in amino acids: CASTGLGNTEAFF. The CDR3 DNA reads TGTGCCTCGACAGGGCTGGGGAACACTGAAGCTTTCTTT.

This clonotype has at least ten counts. The genes are TRBV5-1 and TRBJ2-6; D is undetermined. The CDR3 is 17 amino acids. Trimming cost V 0 bases and J 0 bases, with 10 bases left between them. Looked up from germline, CDR1 is SGHRS and CDR2 is YFSETQ. Here the CDR3 DNA reads TGCGCCAGCAGCTTGGTGGCAGTTAACTCTGGGGCCAACGTCCTGACTTTC. The encoded protein is CASSLVAVNSGANVLTF.

This clonotype appeared many times. This CDR3 reads CASSSTGGQTDTQYF. The CDR3 bases are TGTGCCAGCAGTTCGACAGGGGGCCAAACAGATACGCAGTATTTT. The V gene is TRBV6-6, the J gene TRBJ2-3, with 10 bases fitting TRBD1. Germline CDR1 reads MNHNY; CDR2 reads SVGAGI (reference sequence). The junction had 4 bases not matched to a gene; V was cut back by 4 bases and J by 3 bases. This CDR3 region has 15 residues.

Many counts were recorded for this clonotype. The V call is TRBV27, the J call TRBJ2-7; D uncertain. This CDR3 has 14 amino acids. Germline loops: CDR1 MNHEY, CDR2 SMNVEV (reference sequence). The ends were cut back, 5 bases at V and 1 base at J, with 12 bases in the middle. Written as DNA, the CDR3 is TGTGCCAGCAGTCCAACAAGAGTGTCCTACGAGCAGTACTTC. This gives the protein CASSPTRVSYEQYF.

CDR3 protein: CASSLDNRKAFF. In nucleotides, the CDR3 is TGTGCCAGCAGCTTAGACAACAGGAAAGCTTTCTTT. The chain is built from TRBV7-8 and TRBJ1-1; a weak D match, TRBD1 (5 bases). The CDR3 contains 12 residues. Germline values: CDR1 SGHVS, CDR2 FQNEAQ. V was pared by 1 base and J by 9 bases, with 9 bases between.

This clonotype occurred many times. This rearrangement joins TRBV20-1 to TRBJ2-3, with D maybe TRBD1 (5 bases). CDR3 length: 14 residues. Germline CDR1 is DFQATT and CDR2 is SNEGSKA (reference sequence). V was trimmed by 1 base and J by 4 bases, leaving 12 bases between them. The CDR3 protein is CSARGQLKADTQYF. The CDR3, as DNA: TGCAGTGCTAGAGGACAGTTAAAAGCAGATACGCAGTATTTT.

In its sample, this clonotype was seen many times. The J gene is TRBJ1-2, the V gene TRBV4-1; possible D gene TRBD1, 6 bases. This CDR3 spans 14 amino acids. V lost 0 bases and J lost 4, with 9 bases in between. Germline CDR1 is MGHRA and CDR2 is YSYEKL. The CDR3 loop is CASSQEGQIYGYTF. The CDR3 nucleotides are TGCGCCAGCAGCCAAGAAGGACAGATCTATGGCTACACCTTC.

In this sample, this clonotype turned up a few times. J is TRBJ2-3 and V is TRBV14; D not resolved. Trimming removed 2 bases from V and 5 bases from J, with 14 bases in between. CDR1 is SGHDN, CDR2 FVKESK, per germline. The CDR3 sequence is 15 residues long. This CDR3 is CASSQIRQALDTQYF. In nucleotides, the CDR3 is TGTGCCAGCAGCCAAATCAGGCAGGCGCTAGATACGCAGTATTTT. Supplemented by reference TRBV14 and TRBJ2-3, the full variable domain reads EAGVTQFPSHSVIEKGQTVTLRCDPISGHDNLYWYRRVMGKEIKFLLHFVKESKQDESGMPNNRFLAERTGGTYSTLKVQPAELEDSGVYFCASSQIRQALDTQYFGPGTRLTVL.